The subject of this entry is one T cell receptor beta chain. This CDR3 has 15 amino acids. Per the germline V gene, CDR1 is SGHTA and CDR2 is FQGTGA. V was cut by 3 bases and J by 0 bases, with 12 bases left in between. A multiplex PCR was run with 60 Vbeta primers and 13 Jbeta primers. The table came from immunoSEQ multiplex PCR; TCRdb's copy has only in-frame clones and leaves some out. The profile shows roughly 100,000 clones, nearly 85% of them singletons. This entry belongs to a study of cytomegalovirus exposure and HLA in healthy donors. Study as a whole: An early release of data contained some 80 million unique TCRs, which came from HLA-typed donors.

Healthy bone marrow donors supplied every sample. The chain is built from TRBV7-3 and TRBJ2-7; D is perhaps TRBD2 (6 bases). The sequencing input was PBMCs. The receptor was isolated from a man between 18 and 35 years old in good health and CMV-seronegative. CDR3 protein: CASSLSGLTSYEQYF. Written as DNA, the CDR3 is TGTGCCAGCAGCTTGTCGGGACTTACCTCCTACGAGCAGTACTTC.